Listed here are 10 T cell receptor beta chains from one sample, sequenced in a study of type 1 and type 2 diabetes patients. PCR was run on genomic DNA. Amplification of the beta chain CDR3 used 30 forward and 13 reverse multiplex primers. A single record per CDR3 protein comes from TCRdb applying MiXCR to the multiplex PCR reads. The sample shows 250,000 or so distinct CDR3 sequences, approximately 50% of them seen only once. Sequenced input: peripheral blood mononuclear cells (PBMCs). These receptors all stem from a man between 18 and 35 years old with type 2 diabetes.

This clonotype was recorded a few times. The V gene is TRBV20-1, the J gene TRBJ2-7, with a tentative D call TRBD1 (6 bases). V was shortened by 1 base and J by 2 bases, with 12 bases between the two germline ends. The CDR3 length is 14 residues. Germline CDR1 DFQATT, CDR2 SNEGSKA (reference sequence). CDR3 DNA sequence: TGCAGTGCTAGAGGGGCAGGGGATACCTACGAGCAGTACTTC. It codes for CSARGAGDTYEQYF.

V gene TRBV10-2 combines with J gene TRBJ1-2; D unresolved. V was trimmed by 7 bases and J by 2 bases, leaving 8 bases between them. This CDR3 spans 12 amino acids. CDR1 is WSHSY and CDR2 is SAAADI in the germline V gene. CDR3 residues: CASMNSNYGYTF. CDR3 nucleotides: TGCGCCAGCATGAACAGCAACTATGGCTACACCTTC.

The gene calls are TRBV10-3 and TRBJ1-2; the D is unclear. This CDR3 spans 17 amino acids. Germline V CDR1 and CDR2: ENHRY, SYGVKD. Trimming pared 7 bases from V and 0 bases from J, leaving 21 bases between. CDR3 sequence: CAINEGGGGGTNYGYTF. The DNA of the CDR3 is TGTGCCATCAACGAAGGAGGCGGTGGAGGCACTAACTATGGCTACACCTTC.

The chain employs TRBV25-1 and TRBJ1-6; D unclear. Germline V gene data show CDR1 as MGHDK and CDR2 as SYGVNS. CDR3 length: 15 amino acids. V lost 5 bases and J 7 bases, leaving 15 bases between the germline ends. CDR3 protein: CASSPLGGENSPLHF. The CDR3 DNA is TGTGCCAGCAGTCCCCTAGGCGGGGAAAATTCACCCCTCCACTTT.

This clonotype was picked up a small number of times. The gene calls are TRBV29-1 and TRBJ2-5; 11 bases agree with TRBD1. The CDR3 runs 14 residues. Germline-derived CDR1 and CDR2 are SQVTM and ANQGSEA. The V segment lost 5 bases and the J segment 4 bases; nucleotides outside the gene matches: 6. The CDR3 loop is CSVRAGTGGETQYF. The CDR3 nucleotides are TGCAGCGTTCGGGCAGGGACAGGGGGAGAGACCCAGTACTTC. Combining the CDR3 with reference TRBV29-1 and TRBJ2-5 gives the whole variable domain SAVISQKPSRDICQRGTSLTIQCQVDSQVTMMFWYRQQPGQSLTLIATANQGSEATYESGFVIDKFPISRPNLTFSTLTVSNMSPEDSSIYLCSVRAGTGGETQYFGPGTRLLVL.

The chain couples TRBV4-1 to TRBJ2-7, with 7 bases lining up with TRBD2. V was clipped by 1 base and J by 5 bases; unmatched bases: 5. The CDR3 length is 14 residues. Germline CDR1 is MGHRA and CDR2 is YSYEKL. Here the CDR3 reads CASSQVAGANEQYF. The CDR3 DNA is TGCGCCAGCAGCCAAGTTGCGGGAGCGAACGAGCAGTACTTC.

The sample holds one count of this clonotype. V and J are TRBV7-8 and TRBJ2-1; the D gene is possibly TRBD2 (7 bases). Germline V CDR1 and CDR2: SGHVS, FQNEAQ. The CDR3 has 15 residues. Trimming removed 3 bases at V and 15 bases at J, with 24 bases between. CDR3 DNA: TGTGCCAGCAGCTTTTATCCCTCTCGGGGGGCTAGGCCGTTCTTC. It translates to CASSFYPSRGARPFF.

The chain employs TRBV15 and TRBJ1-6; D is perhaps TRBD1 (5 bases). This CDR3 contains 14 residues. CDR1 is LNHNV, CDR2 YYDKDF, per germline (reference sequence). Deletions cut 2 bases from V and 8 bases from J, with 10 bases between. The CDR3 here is CATSRQGQDSPLHF. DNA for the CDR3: TGTGCCACCAGCAGACAGGGTCAAGATTCACCCCTCCACTTT. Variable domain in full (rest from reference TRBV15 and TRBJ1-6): DAMVIQNPRYQVTQFGKPVTLSCSQTLNHNVMYWYQQKSSQAPKLLFHYYDKDFNNEADTPDNFQSRRPNTSFCFLDIRSPGLGDTAMYLCATSRQGQDSPLHFGNGTRLTVT.

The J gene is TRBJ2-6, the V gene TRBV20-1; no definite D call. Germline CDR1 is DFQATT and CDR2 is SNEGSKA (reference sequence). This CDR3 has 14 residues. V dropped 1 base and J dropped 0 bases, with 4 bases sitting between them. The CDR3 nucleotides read TGCAGTGCTAGAGGTATCTCTGGGGCCAACGTCCTGACTTTC. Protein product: CSARGISGANVLTF.

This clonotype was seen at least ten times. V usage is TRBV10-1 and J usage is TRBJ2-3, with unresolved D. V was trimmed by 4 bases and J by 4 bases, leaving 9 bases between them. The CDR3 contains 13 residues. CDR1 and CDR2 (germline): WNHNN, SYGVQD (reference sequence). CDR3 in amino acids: CASSVGSADTQYF. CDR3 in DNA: TGCGCCAGCAGTGTTGGGTCTGCAGATACGCAGTATTTT.